This TCR beta chain was captured in a study of T cell repertoires in cytomegalovirus infection. Across the study: CMV infection plus the matching HLA type was flagged by public TCR beta signatures.

TCRdb passed the reads through MiXCR, listing each CDR3 protein once. In the table there are tens of thousands of distinct CDR3 sequences, just under 4% of which are singletons. This clonotype occurred many times. Trimming cost V 2 bases and J 1 base; bases outside gene matches: 3. The germline V gene has CDR1 SGHVS and CDR2 FQNEAQ. The CDR3 is 18 amino acids. Sequencing was done on a sample of PBMCs. The receptor was derived from a human donor in good health (CMV status not recorded). Some clones in this sample may be carry-over from other donors' samples. The chain carries TRBV7-8 and TRBJ2-3; 16 bases line up with TRBD2. The CDR3 DNA is TGTGCCAGCAGCTTAAGGGGGACTAGCGGGAGGGGCACAGATACGCAGTATTTT. This translates into CASSLRGTSGRGTDTQYF.